This TCR beta chain came from a study of vaccination and CD4 T cells after COVID-19. As to treatment: roughly nine-day PBMC culture with coronavirus spike peptide pools or control peptides (ViraFEST assay). Negative selection separated CD4+ T cells from roughly nine-day cultures. Remarks on this clonotype: Its antigen is undetermined.

Oncomine TCR Beta short-read sequencing was applied to DNA from cultured CD4+ T cells. TCRdb reanalysed the PCR reads using MiXCR and keeps one entry per CDR3 protein. This sample has 9,500 to 15,000 distinct CDR3 sequences, with around 40% found just once. The CDR3 extends over 14 amino acids. Germline V gene sequence: CDR1 GTSNPN, CDR2 SVGIG (reference sequence). V lost 2 bases and J lost 3, with 11 bases in between. The sequence came from a human donor with COVID-19. The rearrangement uses TRBV30 and TRBJ1-5; D call uncertain. Sequences were obtained from cultured CD4+ T cells from blood. CDR3 in DNA: TGTGCCTGGAGTATAGGGAACACCAATCAGCCCCAGCATTTT. It encodes CAWSIGNTNQPQHF. Variable domain in full (rest from reference TRBV30 and TRBJ1-5): SQTIHQWPATLVQPVGSPLSLECTVEGTSNPNLYWYRQAAGRGLQLLFYSVGIGQISSEVPQNLSASRPQDRQFILSSKKLLLSDSGFYLCAWSIGNTNQPQHFGDGTRLSIL.